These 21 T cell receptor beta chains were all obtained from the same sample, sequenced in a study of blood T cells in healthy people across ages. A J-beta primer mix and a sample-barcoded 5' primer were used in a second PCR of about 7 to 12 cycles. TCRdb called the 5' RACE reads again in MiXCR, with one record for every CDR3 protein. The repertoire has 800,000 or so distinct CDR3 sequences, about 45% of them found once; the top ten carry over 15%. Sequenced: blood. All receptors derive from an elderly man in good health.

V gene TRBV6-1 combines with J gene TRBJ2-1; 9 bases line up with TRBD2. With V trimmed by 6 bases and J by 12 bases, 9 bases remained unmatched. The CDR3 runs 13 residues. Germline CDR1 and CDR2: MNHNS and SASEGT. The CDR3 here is CASRGLAVYVQFF. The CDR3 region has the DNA TGTGCCAGCAGGGGACTAGCCGTCTATGTGCAGTTCTTC.

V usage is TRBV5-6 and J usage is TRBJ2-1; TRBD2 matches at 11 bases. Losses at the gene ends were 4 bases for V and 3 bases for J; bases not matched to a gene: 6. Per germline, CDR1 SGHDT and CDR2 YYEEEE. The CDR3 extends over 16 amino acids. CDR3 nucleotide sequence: TGTGCCAGCAGCAGACTAGCGGGGAAGCACTACAATGAGCAGTTCTTC. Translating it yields CASSRLAGKHYNEQFF.

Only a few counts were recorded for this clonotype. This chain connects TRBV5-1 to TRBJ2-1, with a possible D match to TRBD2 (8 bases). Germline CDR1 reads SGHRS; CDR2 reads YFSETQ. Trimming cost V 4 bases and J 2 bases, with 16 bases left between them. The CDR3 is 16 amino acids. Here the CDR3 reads CASSPRGTSPYNEQFF. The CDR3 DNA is TGCGCCAGCAGCCCCAGGGGGACTAGTCCCTACAATGAGCAGTTCTTC.

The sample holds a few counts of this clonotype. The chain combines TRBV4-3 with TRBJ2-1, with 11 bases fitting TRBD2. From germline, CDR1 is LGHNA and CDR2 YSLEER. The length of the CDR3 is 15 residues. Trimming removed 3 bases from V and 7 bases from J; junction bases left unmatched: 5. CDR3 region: CASSQTTSGRNEQFF. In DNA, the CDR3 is TGCGCCAGCAGCCAGACAACTAGCGGGAGAAATGAGCAGTTCTTC.

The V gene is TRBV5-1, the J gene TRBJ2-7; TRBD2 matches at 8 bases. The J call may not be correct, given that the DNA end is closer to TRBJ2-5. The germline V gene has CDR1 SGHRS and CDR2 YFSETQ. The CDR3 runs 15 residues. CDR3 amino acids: CASRTGTSGAETQYF. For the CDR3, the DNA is TGCGCCAGCAGAACCGGGACTAGTGGTGCAGAGACCCAGTACTTC.

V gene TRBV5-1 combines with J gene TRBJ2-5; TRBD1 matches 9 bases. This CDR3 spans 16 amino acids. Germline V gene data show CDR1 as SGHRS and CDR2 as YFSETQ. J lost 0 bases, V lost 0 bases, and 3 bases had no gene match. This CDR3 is CASSLDGQGYQETQYF. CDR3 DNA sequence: TGCGCCAGCAGCTTGGACGGACAGGGGTACCAAGAGACCCAGTACTTC.

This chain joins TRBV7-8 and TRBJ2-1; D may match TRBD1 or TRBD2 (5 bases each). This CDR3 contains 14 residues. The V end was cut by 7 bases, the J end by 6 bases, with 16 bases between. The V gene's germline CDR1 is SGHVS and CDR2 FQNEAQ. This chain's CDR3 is CASTRDALGNEQFF. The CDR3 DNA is TGTGCCAGCACCAGGGACGCCCTCGGCAATGAGCAGTTCTTC. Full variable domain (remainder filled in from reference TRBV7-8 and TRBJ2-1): GAGVSQSPRYKVAKRGQDVALRCDPISGHVSLFWYQQALGQGPEFLTYFQNEAQLDKSGLPSDRFFAERPEGSVSTLKIQRTQQEDSAVYLCASTRDALGNEQFFGPGTRLTVL.

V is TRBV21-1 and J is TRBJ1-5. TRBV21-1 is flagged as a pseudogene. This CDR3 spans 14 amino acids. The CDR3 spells CATLDLGPGQPQHF. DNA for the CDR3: TGTGCCACCCTGGATCTAGGGCCGGGTCAGCCCCAGCATTTT.

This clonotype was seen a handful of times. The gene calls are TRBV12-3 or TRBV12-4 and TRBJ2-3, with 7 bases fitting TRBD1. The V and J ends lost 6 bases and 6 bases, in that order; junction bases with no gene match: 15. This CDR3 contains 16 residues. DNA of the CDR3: TGTGCCAGCAGAAGGGGACAGACGGGTATTTGGGATACGCAGTATTTT. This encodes CASRRGQTGIWDTQYF.

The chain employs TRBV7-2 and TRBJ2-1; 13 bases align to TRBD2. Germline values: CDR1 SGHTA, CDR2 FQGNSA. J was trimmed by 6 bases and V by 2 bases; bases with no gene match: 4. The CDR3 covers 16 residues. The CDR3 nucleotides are TGTGCCAGCAGCTTATTTAGGACTAGCGGGAGCAATGAGCAGTTCTTC. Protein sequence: CASSLFRTSGSNEQFF.

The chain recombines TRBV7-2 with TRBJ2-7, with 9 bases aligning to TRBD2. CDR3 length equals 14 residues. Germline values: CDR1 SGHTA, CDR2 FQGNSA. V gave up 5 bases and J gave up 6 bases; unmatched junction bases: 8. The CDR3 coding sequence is TGTGCCAGCAGCGGGGTAGCGGGAGCGGTCGAGCAGTACTTC. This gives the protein CASSGVAGAVEQYF. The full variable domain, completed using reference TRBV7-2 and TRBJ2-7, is GAGVSQSPSNKVTEKGKDVELRCDPISGHTALYWYRQSLGQGLEFLIYFQGNSAPDKSGLPSDRFSAERTGGSVSTLTIQRTQQEDSAVYLCASSGVAGAVEQYFGPGTRLTVT.

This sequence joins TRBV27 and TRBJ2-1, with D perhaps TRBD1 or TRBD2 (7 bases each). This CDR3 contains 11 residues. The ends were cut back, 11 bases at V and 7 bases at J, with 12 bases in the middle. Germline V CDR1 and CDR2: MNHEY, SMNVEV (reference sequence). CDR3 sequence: CAAGGGNEQFF. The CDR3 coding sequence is TGTGCCGCAGGGGGGGGAAATGAGCAGTTCTTC.

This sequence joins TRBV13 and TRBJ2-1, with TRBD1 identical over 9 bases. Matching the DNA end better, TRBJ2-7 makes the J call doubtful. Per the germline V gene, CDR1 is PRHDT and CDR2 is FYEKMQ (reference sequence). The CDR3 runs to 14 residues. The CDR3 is CASSLGGTGNEQYF. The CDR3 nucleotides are TGTGCCAGCAGCTTAGGCGGGACAGGGAACGAGCAGTACTTC.

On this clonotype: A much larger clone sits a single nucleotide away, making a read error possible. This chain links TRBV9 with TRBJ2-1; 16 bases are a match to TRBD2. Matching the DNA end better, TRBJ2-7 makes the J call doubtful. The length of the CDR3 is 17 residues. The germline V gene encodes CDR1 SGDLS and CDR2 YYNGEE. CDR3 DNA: TGTGCCAGCAGCGCGGGACTAGCGGGAGGGCCCTACAATGAGCAGTACTTC. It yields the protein CASSAGLAGGPYNEQYF.

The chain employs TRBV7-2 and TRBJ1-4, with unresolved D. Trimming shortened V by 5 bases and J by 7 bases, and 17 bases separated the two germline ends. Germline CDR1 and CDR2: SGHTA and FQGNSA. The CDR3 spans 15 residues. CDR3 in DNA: TGTGCCAGCAGCCCTACCTCAGTCGCAGGTGAAAAACTGTTTTTT. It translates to CASSPTSVAGEKLFF.

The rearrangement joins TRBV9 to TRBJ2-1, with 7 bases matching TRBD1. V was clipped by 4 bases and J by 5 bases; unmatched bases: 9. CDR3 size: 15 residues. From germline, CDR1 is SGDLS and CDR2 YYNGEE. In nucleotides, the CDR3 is TGTGCCAGCAGCTCCCCGAGGACAGGAAACAATGAGCAGTTCTTC. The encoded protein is CASSSPRTGNNEQFF.

The CDR3 here is CAISEDSYGYTF. The CDR3 DNA is TGTGCCATCAGTGAGGACAGCTATGGCTACACCTTC. The chain uses TRBV10-3 and TRBJ1-2; D is perhaps TRBD1 (5 bases). Germline CDR1 reads ENHRY; CDR2 reads SYGVKD. The CDR3 covers 12 residues. V was trimmed by 2 bases and J by 4 bases, leaving 5 bases between them.

The CDR3 loop is CASSEYLASETQYF. The CDR3 bases are TGTGCCAGCAGTGAATACCTAGCATCCGAGACCCAGTACTTC. V usage is TRBV25-1 and J usage is TRBJ2-5; a possible D gene is TRBD2 (5 bases). The ends were cut back, 0 bases at V and 5 bases at J, with 10 bases in the middle. CDR3 size: 14 residues. Germline CDR1 MGHDK, CDR2 SYGVNS. The full variable domain, with the rest looked up from reference TRBV25-1 and TRBJ2-5, is EADIYQTPRYLVIGTGKKITLECSQTMGHDKMYWYQQDPGMELHLIHYSYGVNSTEKGDLSSESTVSRIRTEHFPLTLESARPSHTSQYLCASSEYLASETQYFGPGTRLLVL.

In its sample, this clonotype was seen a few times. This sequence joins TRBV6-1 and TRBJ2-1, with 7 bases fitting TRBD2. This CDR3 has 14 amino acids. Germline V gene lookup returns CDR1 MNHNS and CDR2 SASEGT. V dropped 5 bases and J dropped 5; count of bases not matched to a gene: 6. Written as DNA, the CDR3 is TGTGCCAGCAGTCTTAGCGGGCGCCACAATGAGCAGTTCTTC. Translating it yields CASSLSGRHNEQFF.

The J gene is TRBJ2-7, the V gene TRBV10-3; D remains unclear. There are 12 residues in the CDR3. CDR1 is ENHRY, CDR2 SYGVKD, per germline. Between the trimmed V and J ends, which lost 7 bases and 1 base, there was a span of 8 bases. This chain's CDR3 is CAINGGSYEQYF. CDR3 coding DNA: TGTGCCATCAACGGCGGATCCTACGAGCAGTACTTC.

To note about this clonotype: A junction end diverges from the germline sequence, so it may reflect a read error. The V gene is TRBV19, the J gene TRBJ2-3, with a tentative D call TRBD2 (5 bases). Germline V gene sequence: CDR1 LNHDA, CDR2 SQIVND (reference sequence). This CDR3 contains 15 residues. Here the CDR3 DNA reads TGTGCCAGTAGTATACGGACCTCTAGCACAGATACGCCGTATTTT. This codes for CASSIRTSSTDTPYF.